These T cell receptor beta chains were read from a single sample in a study of glioma-infiltrating T cells after dendritic cell vaccination. Profiled with immunoSEQ multiplex PCR; TCRdb holds only in-frame clones, not every one. The profile covers about 92,000 clones, with approximately 84% appearing a single time and approximately 15% taken by the ten largest. This specimen consisted of blood, obtained before dendritic cell vaccination. The receptors derive from a human donor with glioblastoma. Each CDR3 is given with its conserved first and last residue. The order of the fields is CDR3 protein, V gene, J gene.

CDR3: CAGGTGHEQYF
V: TRBV30
J: TRBJ2-7

CDR3: CASSSGVWRPQHF
V: TRBV19
J: TRBJ1-5

CDR3: CASRKGGSVETQYF
V: TRBV19
J: TRBJ2-5

CDR3: CASSFDRGFYEQYF
V: TRBV7-6
J: TRBJ2-7

CDR3: CASSIRVRGETQYF
V: TRBV19
J: TRBJ2-5

CDR3: CATSAYRDRGNDEQYF
V: TRBV15
J: TRBJ2-7

CDR3: CASSKTGDGEAFF
V: TRBV2
J: TRBJ1-1

CDR3: CASSQTGTGGRGYTF
V: TRBV4-3
J: TRBJ1-2

CDR3: CASSGQGPTSTDTQYF
V: TRBV7-2
J: TRBJ2-3

CDR3: CASSLTSGGPGANVLTF
V: TRBV7-3
J: TRBJ2-6

CDR3: CASSLGGNTDTQYF
V: TRBV6-5
J: TRBJ2-3

CDR3: CASSEWTLVDLAKNIQYF
V: TRBV10-2
J: TRBJ2-4

CDR3: CASSSTGAPYNEQFF
V: TRBV27
J: TRBJ2-1

CDR3: CASSRNIRGANTEAFF
V: TRBV28
J: TRBJ1-1

CDR3: CASSTSGRTDTQYF
V: TRBV19
J: TRBJ2-3

CDR3: CASSPGLAASSYNEQFF
V: TRBV2
J: TRBJ2-1

CDR3: CASRGGSYNEQFF
V: TRBV28
J: TRBJ2-1

CDR3: CASSLVGGGRLNTEAFF
V: TRBV7-9
J: TRBJ1-1

CDR3: CSVGRWSGETQYF
V: TRBV29-1
J: TRBJ2-5

CDR3: CASSPTLGQGYEQYF
V: TRBV18
J: TRBJ2-7

CDR3: CAISDRPQGAGQPQHF
V: TRBV10-3
J: TRBJ1-5

CDR3: CSVFYRGVSTEAFF
V: TRBV29-1
J: TRBJ1-1

CDR3: CASNSPGTGVYGYTF
V: TRBV25-1
J: TRBJ1-2

CDR3: CASSVAGMNTEAFF
V: TRBV2
J: TRBJ1-1

CDR3: CASSLTETSGIDNEQFF
V: TRBV7-9
J: TRBJ2-1

CDR3: CSADTSGRFPGELFF
V: TRBV29-1
J: TRBJ2-2

CDR3: CASSPRGGSGNTIYF
V: TRBV9
J: TRBJ1-3

CDR3: CASRDDSMNTEAFF
V: TRBV4-1
J: TRBJ1-1

CDR3: CASSQEAGSAYEQYF
V: TRBV4-2
J: TRBJ2-7

CDR3: CASSGGTVVYNSPLHF
V: TRBV27
J: TRBJ1-6